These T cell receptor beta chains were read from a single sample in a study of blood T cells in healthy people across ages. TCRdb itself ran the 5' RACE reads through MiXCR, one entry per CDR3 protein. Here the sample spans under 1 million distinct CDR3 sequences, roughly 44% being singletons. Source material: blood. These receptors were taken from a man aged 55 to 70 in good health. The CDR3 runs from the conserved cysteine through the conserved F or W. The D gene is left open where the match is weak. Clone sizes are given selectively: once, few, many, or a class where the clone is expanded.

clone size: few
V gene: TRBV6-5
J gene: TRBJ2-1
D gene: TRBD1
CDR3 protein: CASRSDRGSYNEQFF
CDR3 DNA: TGTGCCAGCAGGTCCGACAGGGGGTCCTACAATGAGCAGTTCTTC

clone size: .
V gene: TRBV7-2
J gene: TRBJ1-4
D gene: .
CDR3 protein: CASSGRGTSFEKLFF
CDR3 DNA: TGTGCCAGCAGCGGTCGAGGGACAAGCTTTGAAAAACTGTTTTTT

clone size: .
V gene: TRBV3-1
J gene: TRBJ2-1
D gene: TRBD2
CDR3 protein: CASSPLLAGGGETQFF
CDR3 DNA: TGTGCCAGCAGCCCCCTACTAGCGGGGGGCGGGGAGACCCAGTTCTTC

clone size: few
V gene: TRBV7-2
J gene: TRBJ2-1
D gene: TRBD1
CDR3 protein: CASSTRSQGARNEQFF
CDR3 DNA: TGTGCCAGCAGCACCCGAAGTCAGGGGGCGAGGAATGAGCAGTTCTTC

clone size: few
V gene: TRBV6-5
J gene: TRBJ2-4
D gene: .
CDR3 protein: CASSRTGSQNIQYF
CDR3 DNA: TGTGCCAGCAGCCGAACAGGGTCCCAAAACATTCAGTACTTC

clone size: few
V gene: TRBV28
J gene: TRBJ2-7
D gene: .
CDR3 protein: CASSFSGAISYEQYF
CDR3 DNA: TGTGCCAGCAGTTTTTCAGGGGCAATCTCCTACGAGCAGTACTTC

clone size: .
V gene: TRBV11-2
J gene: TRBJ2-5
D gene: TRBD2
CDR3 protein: CASSSPGTSGGPGETQYF
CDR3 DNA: TGTGCCAGCAGCTCTCCCGGGACTAGCGGGGGGCCGGGAGAGACCCAGTACTTC

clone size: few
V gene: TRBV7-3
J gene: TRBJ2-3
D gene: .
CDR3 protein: CASSLGWVASTDTQYF
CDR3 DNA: TGTGCCAGCAGCTTAGGGTGGGTGGCTAGCACAGATACGCAGTATTTT

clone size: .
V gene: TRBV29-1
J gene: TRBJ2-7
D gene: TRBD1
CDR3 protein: CSVEAAPGGEQYF
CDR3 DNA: TGCAGCGTTGAAGCGGCCCCAGGGGGAGAGCAGTACTTC

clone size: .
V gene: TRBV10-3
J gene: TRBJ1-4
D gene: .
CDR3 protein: CAISEPPLATNEKLFF
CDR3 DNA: TGTGCCATCAGTGAGCCGCCGTTGGCAACTAATGAAAAACTGTTTTTT

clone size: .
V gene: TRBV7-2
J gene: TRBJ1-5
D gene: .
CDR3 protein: CASSLQAQQPQHF
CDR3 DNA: TGTGCCAGCAGCTTACAGGCCCAGCAGCCCCAGCATTTT

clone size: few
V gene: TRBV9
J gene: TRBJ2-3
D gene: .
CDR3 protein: CASSVVLADTQYF
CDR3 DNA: TGTGCCAGCAGCGTAGTTTTGGCAGATACGCAGTATTTT

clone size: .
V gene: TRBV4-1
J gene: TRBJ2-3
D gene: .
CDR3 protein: CASSAAESTDTQYF
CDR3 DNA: TGCGCCAGCAGTGCCGCCGAAAGCACAGATACGCAGTATTTT

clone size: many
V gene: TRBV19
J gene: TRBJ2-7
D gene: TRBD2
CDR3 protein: CASTIGRGESYEQYF
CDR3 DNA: TGTGCCAGTACCATCGGTCGGGGGGAGTCCTACGAGCAGTACTTC

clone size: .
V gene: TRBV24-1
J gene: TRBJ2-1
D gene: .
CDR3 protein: CATSDSDLGGSYNEQFF
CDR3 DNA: TGTGCCACCAGTGATTCTGATCTCGGGGGTTCCTACAATGAGCAGTTCTTC

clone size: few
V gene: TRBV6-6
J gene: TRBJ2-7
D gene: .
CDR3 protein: CASSYAPGSEQYF
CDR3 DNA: TGTGCCAGCAGTTACGCCCCGGGGAGCGAGCAGTACTTC

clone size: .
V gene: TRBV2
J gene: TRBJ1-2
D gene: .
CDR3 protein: CASTEGRYYGYTF
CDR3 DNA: TGTGCCAGCACCGAAGGGCGGTACTATGGCTACACCTTC

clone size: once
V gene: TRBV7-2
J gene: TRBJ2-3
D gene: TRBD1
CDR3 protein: CASSGSTQGGEDTQYF
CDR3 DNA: TGTGCCAGCAGCGGAAGTACACAGGGGGGTGAAGATACGCAGTATTTT

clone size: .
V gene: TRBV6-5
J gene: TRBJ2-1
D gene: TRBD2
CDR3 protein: CASSSTSIGEQFF
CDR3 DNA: TGTGCCAGCAGTTCGACTAGCATCGGTGAGCAGTTCTTC

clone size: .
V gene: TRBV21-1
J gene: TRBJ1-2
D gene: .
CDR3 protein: CASSKVVEYGYTF
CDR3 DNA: TGTGCCAGCAGCAAAGTGGTGGAGTATGGCTACACCTTC

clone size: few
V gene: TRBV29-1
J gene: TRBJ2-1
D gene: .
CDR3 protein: CSVDGSSYNEQFF
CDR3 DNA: TGCAGCGTGGACGGCAGCTCCTACAATGAGCAGTTCTTC

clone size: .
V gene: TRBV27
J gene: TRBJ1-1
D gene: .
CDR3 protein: CASSLFPGSLNTEAFF
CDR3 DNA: TGTGCCAGCAGTTTATTCCCAGGGAGCCTGAACACTGAAGCTTTCTTT

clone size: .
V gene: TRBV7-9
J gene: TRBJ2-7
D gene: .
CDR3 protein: CASSPRLGVISYEQYF
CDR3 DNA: TGTGCCAGCAGCCCGCGATTGGGGGTGATATCCTACGAGCAGTACTTC

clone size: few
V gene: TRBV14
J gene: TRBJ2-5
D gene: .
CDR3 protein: CASSQGGLETQYF
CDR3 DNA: TGTGCCAGCAGCCAAGGGGGGTTAGAGACCCAGTACTTC

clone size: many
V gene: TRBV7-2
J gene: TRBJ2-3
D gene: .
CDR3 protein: CASSFGISTDTQYF
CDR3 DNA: TGTGCCAGCAGCTTCGGTATATCCACAGATACGCAGTATTTT

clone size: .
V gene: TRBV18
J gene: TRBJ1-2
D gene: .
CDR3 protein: CASSPLGDPSYGYTF
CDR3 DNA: TGTGCCAGCTCACCACTAGGAGACCCGTCCTATGGCTACACCTTC

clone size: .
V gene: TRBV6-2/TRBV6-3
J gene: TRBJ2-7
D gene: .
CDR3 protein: CATRGPNYNEQYF
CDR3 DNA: TGTGCCACGCGAGGCCCCAACTACAATGAGCAGTACTTC

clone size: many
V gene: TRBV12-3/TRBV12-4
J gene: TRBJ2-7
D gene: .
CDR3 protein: CASSSQRYEQYF
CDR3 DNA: TGTGCCAGCAGTTCCCAGAGATACGAGCAGTACTTC

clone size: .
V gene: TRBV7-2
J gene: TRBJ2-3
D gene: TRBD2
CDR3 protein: CASSAMRPTPSGGSDTQYF
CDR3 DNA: TGTGCCAGCAGCGCTATGCGACCGACACCTAGCGGGGGGTCAGATACGCAGTATTTT

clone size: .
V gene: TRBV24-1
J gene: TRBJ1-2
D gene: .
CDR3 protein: CATSDQSWGYGYTF
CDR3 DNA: TGTGCCACCAGTGATCAGAGTTGGGGTTATGGCTACACCTTC

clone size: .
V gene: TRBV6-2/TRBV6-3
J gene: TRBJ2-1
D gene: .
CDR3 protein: CASGVEQFF
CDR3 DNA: TGTGCCAGCGGGGTGGAGCAGTTCTTC

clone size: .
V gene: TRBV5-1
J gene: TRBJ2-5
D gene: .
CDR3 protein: CASSQALGPPETQYF
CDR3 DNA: TGCGCCAGCAGCCAAGCTCTCGGGCCTCCAGAGACCCAGTACTTC

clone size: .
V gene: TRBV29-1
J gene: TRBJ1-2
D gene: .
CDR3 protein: CSVEGGEGYGYTF
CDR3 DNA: TGCAGCGTTGAAGGGGGGGAGGGCTATGGCTACACCTTC

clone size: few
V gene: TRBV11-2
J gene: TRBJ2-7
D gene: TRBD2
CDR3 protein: CASRDERRGGRYEQYF
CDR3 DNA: TGTGCCAGCAGAGATGAAAGGCGGGGGGGGCGGTACGAGCAGTACTTC

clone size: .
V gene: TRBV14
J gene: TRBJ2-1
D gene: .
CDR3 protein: CASSQVTGIDEQFF
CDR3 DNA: TGTGCCAGCAGCCAGGTAACAGGGATCGATGAGCAGTTCTTC

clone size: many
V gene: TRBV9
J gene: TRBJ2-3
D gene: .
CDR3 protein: CASSVASFADTQYF
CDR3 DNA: TGTGCCAGCAGCGTAGCTTCCTTCGCAGATACGCAGTATTTT